This TCR beta chain is drawn from a study of T cell repertoires in cytomegalovirus infection. On the study more broadly: Through public TCR beta signatures, both CMV infection and matching HLA type were indicated. General study results and limits: Frequencies of public TCR beta families were cumulated, and this identified carriers of CMV plus the relevant HLA.

TCRdb reanalysed the reads using MiXCR and keeps one entry per CDR3 protein. The repertoire holds about 450,000 distinct CDR3 sequences, roughly 30% seen once, with roughly 15% in the top ten. The table lists this clonotype with a few counts. Its antigen is currently unknown. The V gene's germline CDR1 is SGHKS and CDR2 YYEKEE (reference sequence). CDR3 length equals 15 residues. Trimming stripped 0 bases from V and 3 bases from J, with 10 bases between. The sequence was collected from a human donor in good health (CMV status not recorded). Some clones in this sample may be carry-over from other donors' samples. Sequences were obtained from PBMCs. The chain carries TRBV5-5 and TRBJ2-1; D is unclear. CDR3 in DNA: TGTGCCAGCAGCTTGGTCCTGGACGGCTACAATGAGCAGTTCTTC. It specifies CASSLVLDGYNEQFF. The variable domain in full, with the rest retrieved from reference TRBV5-5 and TRBJ2-1, is DAGVTQSPTHLIKTRGQQVTLRCSPISGHKSVSWYQQVLGQGPQFIFQYYEKEERGRGNFPDRFSARQFPNYSSELNVNALLLGDSALYLCASSLVLDGYNEQFFGPGTRLTVL.